This T cell receptor (beta chain) was retrieved from a study of blood T cell repertoires in COVID-19. Study in general: The analysed material was cDNA or gDNA that came from T cells, B-cell-depleted T cells, or PBMCs.

CDR1 and CDR2 from the germline V gene are WNHNN and SYGVQD (reference sequence). CDR3 length equals 13 residues. Here immunoSEQ multiplex PCR was the method, and the copy in TCRdb shows in-frame clones only, minus some. The sample includes roughly 32,000 clones, 90% of them seen just once. This clone was counted between two and nine times. A read error may account for a junction end that differs from germline. The chain links TRBV10-1 to TRBJ2-1, with 12 bases that match TRBD2. Sequencing was performed on peripheral blood. This receptor was taken from a man between 65 and 79 years old with active or convalescent COVID-19. CDR3: CASSGQTSGRRVF. Here the CDR3 DNA reads TGCGCCAGCAGTGGCCAGACTAGCGGGAGAAGGGTCTTC.